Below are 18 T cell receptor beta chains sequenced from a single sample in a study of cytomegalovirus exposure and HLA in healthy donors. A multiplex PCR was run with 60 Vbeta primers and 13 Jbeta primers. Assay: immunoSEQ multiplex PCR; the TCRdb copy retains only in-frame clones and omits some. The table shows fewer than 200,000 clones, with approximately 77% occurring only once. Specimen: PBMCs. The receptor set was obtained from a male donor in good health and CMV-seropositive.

Here the CDR3 reads CASSPNLGGVTDTQYF. CDR3 nucleotide sequence: TGCGCCAGCAGCCCTAATCTCGGGGGGGTTACAGATACGCAGTATTTT. The gene calls are TRBV5-1 and TRBJ2-3; TRBD2 aligns across 8 bases. Germline V gene sequence: CDR1 SGHRS, CDR2 YFSETQ. J lost 3 bases, V lost 4 bases, and 10 bases had no gene match. This CDR3 is built from 16 residues.

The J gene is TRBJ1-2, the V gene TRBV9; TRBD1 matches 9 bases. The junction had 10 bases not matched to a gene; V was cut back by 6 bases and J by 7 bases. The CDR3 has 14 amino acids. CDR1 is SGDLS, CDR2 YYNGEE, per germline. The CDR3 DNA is TGTGCCAGCACCAAAACAGGGGGCGAAGGTGGCTACACCTTC. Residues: CASTKTGGEGGYTF.

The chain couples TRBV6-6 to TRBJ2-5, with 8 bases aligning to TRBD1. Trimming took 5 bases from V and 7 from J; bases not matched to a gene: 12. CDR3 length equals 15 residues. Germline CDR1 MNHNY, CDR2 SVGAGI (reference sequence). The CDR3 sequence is CASSAPDRGSGTQYF. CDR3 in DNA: TGTGCCAGCAGTGCACCAGACAGGGGATCGGGGACCCAGTACTTC.

The CDR3 DNA is TGCAGCGTCCGAGGGCCGACCACCACCGGGGAGCTGTTTTTT. Its translation: CSVRGPTTTGELFF. V and J are TRBV29-1 and TRBJ2-2; maybe TRBD2 (5 bases). This CDR3 is 14 amino acids long. The V gene lost 6 bases and the J gene lost 4 bases, with 15 bases spanning the gap. The germline V gene encodes CDR1 SQVTM and CDR2 ANQGSEA.

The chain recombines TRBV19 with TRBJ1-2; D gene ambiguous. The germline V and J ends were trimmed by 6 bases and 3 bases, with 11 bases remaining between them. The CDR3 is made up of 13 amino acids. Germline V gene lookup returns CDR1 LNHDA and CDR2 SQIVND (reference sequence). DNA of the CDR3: TGTGCCAGTAGGTCAGGCTCCTACTATGGCTACACCTTC. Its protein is CASRSGSYYGYTF. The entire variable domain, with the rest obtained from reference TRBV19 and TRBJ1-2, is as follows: DGGITQSPKYLFRKEGQNVTLSCEQNLNHDAMYWYRQDPGQGLRLIYYSQIVNDFQKGDIAEGYSVSREKKESFPLTVTSAQKNPTAFYLCASRSGSYYGYTFGSGTRLTVV.

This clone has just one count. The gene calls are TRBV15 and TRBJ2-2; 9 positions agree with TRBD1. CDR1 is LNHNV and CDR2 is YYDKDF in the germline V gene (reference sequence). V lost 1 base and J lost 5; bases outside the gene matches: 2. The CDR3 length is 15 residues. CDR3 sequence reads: CATSRAGTGTGELFF. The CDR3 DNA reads TGTGCCACCAGCAGAGCTGGGACAGGGACCGGGGAGCTGTTTTTT.

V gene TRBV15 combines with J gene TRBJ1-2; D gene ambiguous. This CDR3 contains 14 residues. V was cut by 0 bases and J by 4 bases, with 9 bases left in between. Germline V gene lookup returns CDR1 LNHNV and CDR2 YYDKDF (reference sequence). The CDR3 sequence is CATSRDQDSYGYTF. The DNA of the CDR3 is TGTGCCACCAGCAGAGATCAGGACTCCTATGGCTACACCTTC.

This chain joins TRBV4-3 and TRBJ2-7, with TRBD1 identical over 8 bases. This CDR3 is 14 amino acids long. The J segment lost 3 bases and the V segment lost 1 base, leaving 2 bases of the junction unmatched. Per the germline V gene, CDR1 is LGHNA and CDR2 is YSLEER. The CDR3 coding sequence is TGCGCCAGCAGCCAAGCAGGGGGCCACTACGAGCAGTACTTC. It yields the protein CASSQAGGHYEQYF.

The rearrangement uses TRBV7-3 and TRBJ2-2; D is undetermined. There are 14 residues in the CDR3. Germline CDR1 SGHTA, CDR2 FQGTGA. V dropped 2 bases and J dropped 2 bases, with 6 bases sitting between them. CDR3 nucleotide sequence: TGTGCCAGCAGCTTACGAGTTAACACCGGGGAGCTGTTTTTT. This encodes CASSLRVNTGELFF.

For the CDR3, the DNA is TGTGCCAGCAGTGGACACAGGGGGAGAAACACTGAAGCTTTCTTT. It is translated as CASSGHRGRNTEAFF. V and J are TRBV6-5 and TRBJ1-1; 8 bases align to TRBD1. Germline loops: CDR1 MNHEY, CDR2 SVGAGI. The CDR3 extends over 15 amino acids. With V trimmed by 5 bases and J by 2 bases, 7 bases remained unmatched.

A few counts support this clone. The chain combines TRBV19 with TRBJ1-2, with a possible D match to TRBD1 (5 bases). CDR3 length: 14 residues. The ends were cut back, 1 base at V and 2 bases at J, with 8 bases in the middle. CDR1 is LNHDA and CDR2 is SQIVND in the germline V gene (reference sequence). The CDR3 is CASSIARGNYGYTF. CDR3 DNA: TGTGCCAGTAGTATAGCAAGGGGCAACTATGGCTACACCTTC.

The CDR3 sequence: CASTREGVGDTQYF. For the CDR3, the DNA is TGTGCCAGCACCAGGGAGGGGGTTGGAGATACGCAGTATTTT. The chain uses TRBV6-1 and TRBJ2-3, with D perhaps TRBD2 (7 bases). With 7 bases removed from V and 5 bases from J, the gap between germline ends came to 16 bases. CDR1 and CDR2 from the germline V gene are MNHNS and SASEGT. CDR3 size: 14 residues.

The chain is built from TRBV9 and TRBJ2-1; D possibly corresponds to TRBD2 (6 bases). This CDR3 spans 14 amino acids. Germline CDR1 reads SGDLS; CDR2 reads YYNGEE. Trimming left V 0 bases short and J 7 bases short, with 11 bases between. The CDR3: CASSVDGGGNEQFF. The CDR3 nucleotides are TGTGCCAGCAGCGTAGATGGTGGGGGGAATGAGCAGTTCTTC.

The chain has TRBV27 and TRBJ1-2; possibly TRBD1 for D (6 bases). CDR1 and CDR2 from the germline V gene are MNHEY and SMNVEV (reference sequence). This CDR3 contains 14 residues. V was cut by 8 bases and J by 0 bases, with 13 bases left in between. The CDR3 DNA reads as TGTGCCAGCGCCGGGACACCCACTAACTATGGCTACACCTTC. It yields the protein CASAGTPTNYGYTF.

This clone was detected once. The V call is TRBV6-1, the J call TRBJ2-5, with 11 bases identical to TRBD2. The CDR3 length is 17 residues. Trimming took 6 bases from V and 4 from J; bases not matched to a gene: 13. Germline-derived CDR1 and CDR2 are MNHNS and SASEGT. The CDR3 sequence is CASRELPGLAGTETQYF. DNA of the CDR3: TGTGCCAGCAGGGAACTACCCGGACTAGCGGGCACAGAGACCCAGTACTTC.

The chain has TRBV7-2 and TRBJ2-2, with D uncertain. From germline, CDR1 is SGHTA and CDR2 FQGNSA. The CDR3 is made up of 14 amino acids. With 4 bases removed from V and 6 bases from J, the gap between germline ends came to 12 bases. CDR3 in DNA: TGTGCCAGCAGCTACCCCCCGACTTCCGGGGAGCTGTTTTTT. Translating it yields CASSYPPTSGELFF.

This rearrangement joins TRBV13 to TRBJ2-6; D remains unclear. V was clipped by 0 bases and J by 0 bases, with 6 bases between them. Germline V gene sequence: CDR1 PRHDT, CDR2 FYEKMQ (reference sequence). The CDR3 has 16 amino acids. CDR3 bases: TGTGCCAGCAGCTTAGGTGGGCTCTCTGGGGCCAACGTCCTGACTTTC. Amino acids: CASSLGGLSGANVLTF.

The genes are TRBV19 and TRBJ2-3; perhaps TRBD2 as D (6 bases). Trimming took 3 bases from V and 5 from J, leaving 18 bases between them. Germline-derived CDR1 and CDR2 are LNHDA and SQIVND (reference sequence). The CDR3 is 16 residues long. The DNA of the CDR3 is TGTGCCAGTAGTATCAGTAGCGGCCACCGGGGAGATACGCAGTATTTT. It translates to CASSISSGHRGDTQYF.